Listed below are T cell receptor beta chains from one sample, sequenced in a study of post-analysis software for immune sequencing data. TCRdb fed the PCR reads into MiXCR, producing one record per CDR3 protein. The sample includes hundreds of thousands of distinct CDR3 sequences, over 45% of them seen just once. Sequenced sample: blood. These receptors were obtained from a girl between 2 and 10 years old with multiple sclerosis. Each CDR3 is given with its conserved first and last residue. The order of the fields is clone size, V gene, J gene, D gene, CDR3 protein, CDR3 DNA. The D gene is left open where the match is weak. Clone size is shown for a subset of rows, as once, few, many or a class of expanded clone.

few	TRBV27	TRBJ2-7	TRBD2	CASSSTSGISYEQYF	TGTGCCAGCAGTTCAACTAGCGGGATCTCCTACGAGCAGTACTTC
.	TRBV4-1	TRBJ2-5	.	CASTTTAYQETQYF	TGCGCCAGCACCACGACGGCGTACCAAGAGACCCAGTACTTC
few	TRBV4-2	TRBJ2-1	.	CASSQVGGSEYNEQFF	TGTGCCAGCAGCCAAGTTGGGGGGTCCGAATACAATGAGCAGTTCTTC
.	TRBV10-3	TRBJ2-7	TRBD1	CAIRLTGQGHSEQYF	TGTGCCATCAGATTGACGGGACAGGGACATAGCGAGCAGTACTTC
.	TRBV12-3/TRBV12-4	TRBJ1-2	.	CASSRRPGQEVYGYTF	TGTGCCAGCAGCCGCAGGCCGGGCCAGGAGGTCTATGGCTACACCTTC
few	TRBV5-1	TRBJ2-2	.	CASSFSGLTGELFF	TGCGCCAGCAGCTTTTCAGGGCTCACCGGGGAGCTGTTTTTT
.	TRBV25-1	TRBJ2-2	.	CASSDFANTGELFF	TGTGCCAGCAGTGATTTTGCGAACACCGGGGAGCTGTTTTTT
few	TRBV6-6	TRBJ2-7	TRBD2	CASSYSNRLAGIYEQYF	TGTGCCAGCAGTTACTCGAACCGACTAGCGGGGATATACGAGCAGTACTTC
.	TRBV6-2/TRBV6-3	TRBJ1-1	TRBD1	CASSSYRGGTEAFF	TGTGCCAGCAGTTCCTACAGGGGAGGAACTGAAGCTTTCTTT
few	TRBV12-3/TRBV12-4	TRBJ2-3	TRBD1	CASSFGGQGAPDTQYF	TGTGCCAGCAGTTTCGGCGGACAGGGAGCCCCAGATACGCAGTATTTT
.	TRBV6-5	TRBJ1-1	TRBD1	CASYQGGTKAFF	TGTGCCAGCTACCAGGGGGGAACTAAAGCTTTCTTT
.	TRBV12-3/TRBV12-4	TRBJ1-2	TRBD1	CASSQPGQGFYGYTF	TGTGCCAGCAGTCAACCGGGACAGGGGTTCTATGGCTACACCTTC
.	TRBV5-1	TRBJ2-1	TRBD2	CASTTSGGDNEQFF	TGCGCCAGCACGACTAGCGGGGGGGACAATGAGCAGTTCTTC
.	TRBV9	TRBJ2-3	.	CASKSREEREDTQYF	TGTGCCAGCAAGAGCAGGGAGGAAAGGGAAGATACGCAGTATTTT
.	TRBV29-1	TRBJ2-3	.	CSVDSGTSTDTQYF	TGCAGCGTTGACTCAGGGACTAGCACAGATACGCAGTATTTT
.	TRBV5-1	TRBJ2-5	.	CASSLEGFQETQYF	TGCGCCAGCAGCTTGGAGGGATTCCAAGAGACCCAGTACTTC
.	TRBV11-2	TRBJ2-5	.	CASSLAIFKGQETQYF	TGTGCCAGCAGCTTGGCCATCTTTAAGGGCCAAGAGACCCAGTACTTC
.	TRBV3-1	TRBJ2-5	.	CASSQDLERAVQETQYF	TGTGCCAGCAGCCAAGATTTGGAAAGGGCGGTGCAAGAGACCCAGTACTTC
few	TRBV12-3/TRBV12-4	TRBJ2-5	TRBD2	CASSFYAGGTETQYF	TGTGCCAGCAGTTTCTATGCGGGAGGAACGGAGACCCAGTACTTC
.	TRBV12-3/TRBV12-4	TRBJ1-2	.	CASSFSRRGYTF	TGTGCCAGCAGTTTTTCCAGGCGTGGCTACACCTTC